This T cell receptor beta chain was captured by sequencing in a study of blood T cells in healthy people across ages. Points from the study as a whole: Lack of knowledge of donor CMV status possibly confounded expanded clonotype changes.

PCR was performed a second time for about 7 to 11 cycles using a sample-barcoded 5' primer and a J-beta primer mix. Each single sample gave us at least 2.5 million CDR3-containing paired-end reads. TCRdb re-called the 5' RACE reads with MiXCR, one entry per CDR3 protein. The sample includes under 1 million distinct CDR3 sequences, around 42% of them seen just once. Note on this clonotype: The antigen is undetermined.

Sequenced input: blood. The sequence came from a man between 60 and 70 years old in good health.

The CDR3 loop is CASSLGIGIAYEQYF. CDR3 sequence (DNA): TGTGCCAGCAGCTTAGGAATCGGTATCGCCTACGAGCAGTACTTC. The gene calls are TRBV7-2 and TRBJ2-7, with D hard to call. V lost 1 base, J lost 2 bases, and 12 bases lay in between. The CDR3 extends over 15 amino acids. Germline values: CDR1 SGHTA, CDR2 FQGNSA. Full variable domain (outside the CDR3, taken from reference TRBV7-2 and TRBJ2-7): GAGVSQSPSNKVTEKGKDVELRCDPISGHTALYWYRQSLGQGLEFLIYFQGNSAPDKSGLPSDRFSAERTGGSVSTLTIQRTQQEDSAVYLCASSLGIGIAYEQYFGPGTRLTVT.